The clone carrying this T cell receptor beta chain was seen just once. Participants, roughly 18 to 89 years old, spanned about two dozen US areas. Each participant's cohort was designated according to participant-reported clinical history. The assay was immunoSEQ multiplex PCR, and TCRdb's table has in-frame clones only and misses some. This sample carries 200,000 to 300,000 clones, 70% to 90% of them seen once, and the ten largest clones take 3.3%. This CDR3 is built from 16 residues. After removal of 2 bases from V and 6 bases from J, the junction contained 12 bases not matched to a gene. The V gene's germline CDR1 is LGHDT and CDR2 YNNKEL (reference sequence). This entry belongs to a study of blood T cell repertoires in COVID-19.

The specimen was PBMCs or T cells enriched from blood (not recorded which). This receptor was obtained from a woman aged 40 to 55 with acute COVID-19. This rearrangement joins TRBV3-1 (or the pseudogene TRBV3-2) to TRBJ2-7; TRBD2 matches at 8 bases. As DNA, the CDR3 is TGTGCCAGCAGCCAAAACAACCCGGGACTAGGATCCGAGCAGTACTTC. Encoded protein: CASSQNNPGLGSEQYF.